One sample yielded the 15 T cell receptor beta chains listed below, sequenced in a study of cytomegalovirus exposure and HLA in healthy donors. The PCR made use of 60 Vbeta and 13 Jbeta primers. Repertoires were generated with immunoSEQ multiplex PCR, while TCRdb's copy carries only in-frame clones and drops some. The data show approximately 170,000 clones, 70% seen once. The sample taken for sequencing was PBMCs. The receptors shown here come from a man younger than 35 in good health and CMV-seropositive.

The gene calls are TRBV28 and TRBJ2-7; D perhaps matches TRBD1 (5 bases). Between the trimmed V and J ends, which lost 7 bases and 7 bases, there was a span of 11 bases. The germline V gene encodes CDR1 MDHEN and CDR2 SYDVKM. The CDR3 loop spans 11 amino acids. DNA of the CDR3: TGTGCCAGCACCAAGAAGGGGGAGCAGTACTTC. This sequence encodes CASTKKGEQYF.

This clone has a handful of counts. This rearrangement joins TRBV4-1 to TRBJ2-3; D unclear. Trimming cost V 1 base and J 0 bases, with 14 bases left between them. Germline CDR1 is MGHRA and CDR2 is YSYEKL. The CDR3 contains 17 residues. CDR3 sequence (DNA): TGCGCCAGCAGCCAAGTAGGCGCGGCTCCTAGCACAGATACGCAGTATTTT. Translation: CASSQVGAAPSTDTQYF.

This clone was detected a few times. The chain is built from TRBV19 and TRBJ2-3, with 8 bases that match TRBD1. Germline V gene data show CDR1 as LNHDA and CDR2 as SQIVND (reference sequence). Trimming cost V 5 bases and J 3 bases; bases outside gene matches: 13. The CDR3 length is 17 residues. In DNA, the CDR3 is TGTGCCAGTAGTCTATCGCCGACAGGGGCGGGAACAGATACGCAGTATTTT. Translation: CASSLSPTGAGTDTQYF. Together with reference TRBV19 and TRBJ2-3, the CDR3 gives the full variable domain: DGGITQSPKYLFRKEGQNVTLSCEQNLNHDAMYWYRQDPGQGLRLIYYSQIVNDFQKGDIAEGYSVSREKKESFPLTVTSAQKNPTAFYLCASSLSPTGAGTDTQYFGPGTRLTVL.

The V gene is TRBV19, the J gene TRBJ1-3; weak D call: TRBD1 (6 bases). CDR1 and CDR2 (germline): LNHDA, SQIVND (reference sequence). The CDR3 is 15 amino acids. V lost 3 bases and J lost 3, with 12 bases in between. CDR3 amino acids: CASSMRGGSGNTIYF. CDR3 nucleotide sequence: TGTGCCAGTAGTATGCGTGGGGGCAGTGGAAACACCATATATTTT.

CDR3 nucleotide sequence: TGTGCCAGCAGTTTGGGACAGGGAGACTATGGCTACACCTTC. This sequence encodes CASSLGQGDYGYTF. The J gene is TRBJ1-2, the V gene TRBV28; 9 bases line up with TRBD1. J gave up 3 bases and V 3 bases, and 2 bases lay outside the gene matches. The CDR3 extends over 14 amino acids. Germline-derived CDR1 and CDR2 are MDHEN and SYDVKM.

V and J are TRBV5-6 and TRBJ2-5, with D tentatively TRBD2 (6 bases). Trimming took off 4 bases at V and 4 bases at J, with 17 bases between the two ends. The CDR3 loop spans 15 amino acids. The germline V gene encodes CDR1 SGHDT and CDR2 YYEEEE. CDR3 region: CASSTGRRGGETQYF. The CDR3 DNA reads as TGTGCCAGCAGCACCGGACGGAGGGGCGGAGAGACCCAGTACTTC.

The V call is TRBV30, the J call TRBJ2-5, with 7 bases aligning to TRBD1. Trimming removed 3 bases from V and 2 bases from J; junction bases left unmatched: 3. The germline V gene encodes CDR1 GTSNPN and CDR2 SVGIG (reference sequence). CDR3 length equals 13 residues. The DNA for the CDR3 is TGTGCCTGGAGGACCAGGGGGCAAGAGACCCAGTACTTC. It is translated as CAWRTRGQETQYF. Full variable domain (missing parts from reference TRBV30 and TRBJ2-5): SQTIHQWPATLVQPVGSPLSLECTVEGTSNPNLYWYRQAAGRGLQLLFYSVGIGQISSEVPQNLSASRPQDRQFILSSKKLLLSDSGFYLCAWRTRGQETQYFGPGTRLLVL.

Notes on this clone: One end of the junction does not line up with germline, which may come from a read error. V gene TRBV7-7 combines with J gene TRBJ2-2; 13 bases fit TRBD2. Germline V lookup: CDR1 SSHAT, CDR2 FNYEAQ (reference sequence). This CDR3 region has 17 residues. As DNA, the CDR3 is TGTGCTAGCAGCCATTCGGGACTAGCGGGGACCACCGGGGAGCTGTTTTTT. Protein sequence: CASSHSGLAGTTGELFF.

This clone came up once. This rearrangement joins TRBV5-4 to TRBJ2-5, with a possible D match to TRBD2 (7 bases). V was trimmed by 5 bases and J by 4 bases, leaving 18 bases between them. The germline gives CDR1 SGHNT, CDR2 YYREEE (reference sequence). There are 15 residues in the CDR3. Here the CDR3 DNA reads TGTGCCAGCAGTGATGCGGCGGGGGCTCGAGAGACCCAGTACTTC. It is translated as CASSDAAGARETQYF.

This clone came up once. The V gene is TRBV29-1, the J gene TRBJ2-1, with 7 bases identical to TRBD2. Germline assignment: CDR1 SQVTM and CDR2 ANQGSEA. The junction had 12 bases not matched to a gene; V was cut back by 7 bases and J by 0 bases. The CDR3 has 16 amino acids. The CDR3 sequence: CSAVAGLASSYNEQFF. The CDR3 region has the DNA TGCAGCGCCGTAGCGGGCCTCGCCAGCTCCTACAATGAGCAGTTCTTC.

This chain connects TRBV7-9 to TRBJ1-1; D unresolved. CDR3 length: 14 amino acids. Looked up from germline, CDR1 is SEHNR and CDR2 is FQNEAQ (reference sequence). The V end was cut by 5 bases, the J end by 1 base, with 11 bases between. The CDR3 nucleotides are TGTGCCAGCAGCGCGGACGGGGAGAACACTGAAGCTTTCTTT. Its protein is CASSADGENTEAFF.

This chain connects TRBV7-9 to TRBJ1-2, with 8 nucleotides matching TRBD1. V shed 1 base, J shed 4 bases, and the junction held 2 bases outside the gene matches. The CDR3 is 14 residues long. Germline loops: CDR1 SEHNR, CDR2 FQNEAQ (reference sequence). The CDR3 region has the DNA TGTGCCAGCAGCTTAGGGACAGGGAGCTATGGCTACACCTTC. This translates into CASSLGTGSYGYTF.

The gene calls are TRBV30 and TRBJ1-2; 7 positions match TRBD1. The CDR3 length is 13 residues. With 2 bases clipped from V and 3 bases from J, the junction kept 3 bases outside the gene matches. The germline gives CDR1 GTSNPN, CDR2 SVGIG (reference sequence). The CDR3 DNA is TGTGCCTGGAGTCGAGACAGGGACTATGGCTACACCTTC. Its translation is CAWSRDRDYGYTF.

CDR3 nucleotide sequence: TGTGCCAGCAGGCTGGACTACATCTACAATGAGCAGTTCTTC. Translation: CASRLDYIYNEQFF. V and J are TRBV5-4 and TRBJ2-1, with D possibly TRBD2 on 6 matching bases. Germline V gives CDR1 SGHNT, CDR2 YYREEE (reference sequence). CDR3 length: 14 residues. Trimming left V 5 bases short and J 3 bases short, with 12 bases between.

The rearrangement uses TRBV7-9 and TRBJ1-2, with a possible D match to TRBD1 (5 bases). The CDR3 sequence is 13 residues long. CDR1 and CDR2 (germline): SEHNR, FQNEAQ (reference sequence). Trimming removed 1 base from V and 4 bases from J, with 7 bases in between. CDR3 sequence (DNA): TGTGCCAGCAGCTTAGGGGACTTCTATGGCTACACCTTC. Translation gives CASSLGDFYGYTF.